Listed below are T cell receptor beta chains from one sample, sequenced in a study of blood T cell repertoires in COVID-19. Method: immunoSEQ multiplex PCR; TCRdb's copy keeps in-frame clones and lacks some. Of a few hundred thousand clones listed, around 86% were seen once; the top ten hold more than 9%. Sequenced sample: PBMCs or T cells enriched from blood (not recorded which). These receptors originate from a woman between 18 and 30 years old who had recovered from COVID-19. Each CDR3 is given with its conserved first and last residue. The D gene is left open where the match is weak. The size entry is marked missing in some rows and otherwise reads once, few, many or a size class.

clone size,D gene,J gene,V gene,CDR3 length,CDR3 protein,CDR3 DNA
-,TRBD2,TRBJ2-5,TRBV18,13,CASSPGGIETQYF,TGTGCCAGCTCACCCGGGGGGATTGAGACCCAGTACTTC
-,-,TRBJ2-5,TRBV11-2,13,CASSLRDQETQYF,TGTGCCAGCAGCTTACGGGATCAAGAGACCCAGTACTTC
-,-,TRBJ2-7,TRBV30,15,CAWRSWGGKSHEQYF,TGTGCCTGGAGAAGTTGGGGCGGGAAGTCCCACGAGCAGTACTTC
-,-,TRBJ2-3,TRBV2,13,CASRIGLLDTQYF,TGTGCCAGCAGGATCGGACTTCTCGATACGCAGTATTTT
-,-,TRBJ2-3,TRBV4-1,16,CASSQDGQGTIDTQYF,TGCGCCAGCAGCCAAGATGGGCAGGGTACGATAGATACGCAGTATTTT
-,-,TRBJ1-4,TRBV6-5,14,CASSPRVTNEKLFF,TGTGCCAGCAGCCCCCGTGTAACTAATGAAAAACTGTTTTTT
-,TRBD1,TRBJ1-6,TRBV6-2/TRBV6-3,18,CASSSGQGIYDGASPLHF,TGTGCCAGCAGCTCGGGACAGGGGATTTATGACGGGGCTTCACCCCTCCACTTT
-,-,TRBJ1-3,TRBV10-3,16,CAISESATLSGNTIYF,TGTGCCATCAGTGAGTCTGCTACTCTCTCTGGAAACACCATATATTTT
-,-,TRBJ1-2,TRBV6-5,12,CASGSWGQGSTF,-
-,TRBD1,TRBJ1-1,TRBV5-1,15,CASRRNQQGATEAFF,TGCGCCAGCCGCCGAAATCAACAGGGGGCCACTGAAGCTTTCTTT
many,-,TRBJ2-6,TRBV5-1,16,CASSRMSGSGANVLTF,TGCGCCAGCAGCAGAATGTCGGGGTCCGGGGCCAACGTCCTGACTTTC
-,-,TRBJ1-2,TRBV30,13,CAWWRTERYGYTF,TGTGCCTGGTGGAGGACAGAGAGATATGGCTACACCTTC
-,TRBD1,TRBJ1-2,TRBV3-1/TRBV3-2,13,CASSPGGWYGYTF,TGTGCCAGCAGTCCAGGGGGCTGGTATGGCTACACCTTC
-,TRBD2,TRBJ2-7,TRBV4-2,20,CASSQDYVAGWAGGAGEQYF,TGTGCCAGCAGCCAAGATTACGTGGCAGGGTGGGCGGGAGGAGCTGGCGAGCAGTACTTC
-,-,TRBJ2-5,TRBV5-4,13,CASSPQGQETQYF,TGTGCCAGCAGCCCACAGGGACAAGAGACCCAGTACTTC
-,-,TRBJ1-1,TRBV28,15,CASSLSGALNTEAFF,TGTGCCAGCAGTCTCTCTGGGGCTTTGAACACTGAAGCTTTCTTT
-,TRBD1,TRBJ1-1,TRBV18,16,CASSPPRQGARTEAFF,TGTGCCAGCTCACCACCGAGGCAGGGGGCACGAACTGAAGCTTTCTTT
-,TRBD2,TRBJ2-5,TRBV18,16,CASSPGLAGTWETQYF,TGTGCCAGCTCACCGGGACTAGCGGGGACCTGGGAGACCCAGTACTTC
-,-,TRBJ1-1,TRBV7-2,14,CASSLALSNTEAFF,TGTGCCAGCAGCTTAGCCCTATCGAACACTGAAGCTTTCTTT
once,-,TRBJ1-1,TRBV25-1,17,CASSEWESRPTNTEAFF,TGTGCCAGCAGTGAATGGGAGTCACGGCCTACGAACACTGAAGCTTTCTTT
-,-,TRBJ2-2,TRBV11-2,15,CASSLDPEFTGELFF,TGTGCCAGCAGCTTAGATCCTGAGTTCACCGGGGAGCTGTTTTTT
-,TRBD1,TRBJ1-6,TRBV6-1,16,CASSGGTGSYNSPLHF,TGTGCCAGCAGTGGCGGGACAGGGAGTTATAATTCACCCCTCCACTTT
-,-,TRBJ2-4,TRBV7-9,13,CASSPRTGNIQYF,TGTGCCAGCAGCCCGCGGACGGGGAACATTCAGTACTTC
-,-,TRBJ2-1,TRBV2,18,CASSEVLIPGVSYNEQFF,TGTGCCAGCAGTGAAGTTCTGATTCCAGGGGTCTCCTACAATGAGCAGTTCTTC
-,-,TRBJ1-5,TRBV5-1,15,CASSLGSGEGQPQHF,TGCGCCAGCAGCTTGGGTTCAGGGGAAGGTCAGCCCCAGCATTTT
few,-,TRBJ1-2,TRBV6-5,13,CASSYSGGYGYTF,TGTGCCAGCAGTTACTCGGGGGGCTATGGCTACACCTTC
-,-,TRBJ2-5,TRBV19,15,CASSIGWGSGETQYF,TGTGCCAGTAGTATAGGCTGGGGCTCGGGAGAGACCCAGTACTTC
once,-,TRBJ1-2,TRBV7-9,14,CASSAGREDYGYTF,TGTGCCAGCAGCGCAGGGCGAGAAGATTATGGCTACACCTTC
once,-,TRBJ1-2,TRBV10-3,12,CAISERQDGYTF,TGTGCCATCAGTGAGAGGCAGGATGGCTACACCTTC
-,TRBD1,TRBJ2-7,TRBV5-1,13,CASSEGQPYEQYF,TGCGCCAGCAGCGAGGGACAGCCTTACGAGCAGTACTTC
-,TRBD2,TRBJ2-5,TRBV24-1,17,CATSDSGLAGGQETQYF,TGTGCCACCAGTGATTCGGGACTAGCGGGGGGTCAAGAGACCCAGTACTTC
-,-,TRBJ2-4,TRBV9,17,CASSRNFQGLAKNIQYF,TGTGCCAGCAGCAGGAACTTTCAGGGACTAGCCAAAAACATTCAGTACTTC
-,-,TRBJ2-1,TRBV12-3/TRBV12-4,11,CASSNGLEQFF,TGTGCCAGCAGCAACGGACTAGAGCAGTTCTTC
-,TRBD1,TRBJ1-6,TRBV4-2,15,CASSPFRGRNSPLHF,TGTGCCAGCAGCCCCTTCAGGGGGCGGAATTCACCCCTCCACTTT
once,-,TRBJ1-2,TRBV19,15,CASSQPGQGNYGYTF,TGTGCCAGTAGCCAACCCGGGCAGGGAAACTATGGCTACACCTTC
-,-,TRBJ2-2,TRBV5-4,15,CASSRLKGYAGELFF,TGTGCCAGCAGCCGATTGAAGGGGTACGCCGGGGAGCTGTTTTTT
-,TRBD1,TRBJ2-7,TRBV19,15,CATQPGQGSSYEQYF,TGTGCCACCCAGCCGGGACAGGGGTCCTCCTACGAGCAGTACTTC
-,-,TRBJ1-4,TRBV5-3,8,CARSQAPF,TGTGCCAGAAGCCAGGCTCCTTTT
-,TRBD2,TRBJ2-1,TRBV13,16,CASSRLAGGNYNEQFF,TGTGCCAGCAGCCGACTAGCGGGGGGTAACTACAATGAGCAGTTCTTC
once,TRBD2,TRBJ2-5,TRBV13,16,CASSPPPGLAQETQYF,TGTGCCAGCAGCCCCCCTCCGGGACTAGCCCAAGAGACCCAGTACTTC
-,TRBD2,TRBJ2-4,TRBV12-3/TRBV12-4,13,CASGRRSGRGQYF,TGTGCCAGCGGTCGGCGTAGCGGGAGAGGCCAGTACTTC
-,-,TRBJ1-1,TRBV11-1,16,CASSPAAGILNTEAFF,TGTGCCAGCAGCCCCGCGGCAGGGATTTTAAACACTGAAGCTTTCTTT
-,TRBD2,TRBJ2-2,TRBV2,14,CAILLAENTGELFF,TGTGCCATCCTACTAGCGGAAAACACCGGGGAGCTGTTTTTT
-,-,TRBJ1-2,TRBV9,15,CASSVEKDINSGYTF,TGTGCCAGCAGCGTGGAGAAGGACATTAATTCTGGCTACACCTTC
-,TRBD1,TRBJ1-5,TRBV4-1,18,CASSHGPGTGAVNQPQHF,TGCGCCAGCAGCCATGGTCCGGGGACAGGGGCTGTAAATCAGCCCCAGCATTTT
once,TRBD1,TRBJ2-5,TRBV6-5,13,CASSSRDRETQYF,TGTGCCAGCAGTTCCCGGGACAGGGAGACCCAGTACTTC